In this sample, the clone carrying this T cell receptor beta chain turned up a few times. Its antigen is unidentified. Unique molecular identifier tags were affixed to discrete cDNA molecules. In TCRdb, the 5' RACE reads were re-called with MiXCR into one record per CDR3 protein. The data hold roughly 120,000 distinct CDR3 sequences, with around 12% observed a single time. Germline-derived CDR1 and CDR2 are MNHEY and SMNVEV (reference sequence). The CDR3 has 16 residues. V was pared by 3 bases and J by 4 bases, with 18 bases between. These data belong to a study of early T cells in non-severe SARS-CoV-2 infection. Turning to the study itself: Sequencing targeted bulk RNA from unsorted whole blood, leaving chains unpaired.

Broader study findings: VDJdb-based matching was biased toward anti-spike CD8 responses and missed private and CD4 specificities.

The rearrangement joins TRBV27 to TRBJ1-1, with a tentative D call TRBD1 (6 bases). This TCR derives from an adult who was a healthcare worker with PCR-confirmed SARS-CoV-2 infection or an uninfected control (not recorded which). The specimen comprised whole blood, sampled at baseline. This CDR3 is CASSFLRGGGVTEAFF. The CDR3 coding sequence is TGTGCCAGCAGTTTCTTAAGGGGGGGAGGGGTCACTGAAGCTTTCTTT.